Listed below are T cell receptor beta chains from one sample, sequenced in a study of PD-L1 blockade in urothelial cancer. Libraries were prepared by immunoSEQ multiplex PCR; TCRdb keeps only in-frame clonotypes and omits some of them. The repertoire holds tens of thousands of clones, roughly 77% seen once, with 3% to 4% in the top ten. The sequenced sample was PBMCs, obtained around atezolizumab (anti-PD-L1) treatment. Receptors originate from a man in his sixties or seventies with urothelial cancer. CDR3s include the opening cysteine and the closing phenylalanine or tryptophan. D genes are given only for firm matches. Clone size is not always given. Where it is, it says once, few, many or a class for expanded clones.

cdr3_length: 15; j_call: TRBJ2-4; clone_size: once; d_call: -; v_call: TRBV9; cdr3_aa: CASSPSVGVGNIQYF; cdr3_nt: TGTGCCAGCAGCCCTAGTGTAGGGGTTGGGAACATTCAGTACTTC
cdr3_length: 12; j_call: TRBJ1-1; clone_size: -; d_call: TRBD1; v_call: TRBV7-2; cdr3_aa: CASSATGTEAFF; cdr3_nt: TGTGCCAGCAGCGCGACAGGGACTGAAGCTTTCTTT
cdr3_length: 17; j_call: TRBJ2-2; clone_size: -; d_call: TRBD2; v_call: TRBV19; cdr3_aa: CASSTASGRLNTGELFF; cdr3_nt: TGTGCCAGTAGTACAGCTAGCGGGAGACTCAACACCGGGGAGCTGTTTTTT
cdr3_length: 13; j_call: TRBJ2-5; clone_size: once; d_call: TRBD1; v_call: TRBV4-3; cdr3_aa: CASSQPRTGPLHF; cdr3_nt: TGCGCCAGCAGCCAACCACGGACAGGGCCGCTCCACTTC
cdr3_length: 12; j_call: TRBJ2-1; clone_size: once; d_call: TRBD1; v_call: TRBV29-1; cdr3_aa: CSVNPGGNEQFF; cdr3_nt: TGCAGCGTTAACCCAGGGGGCAATGAGCAGTTCTTC
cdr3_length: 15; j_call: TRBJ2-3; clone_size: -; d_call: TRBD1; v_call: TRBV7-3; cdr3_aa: CASSFGTGGVDTQYF; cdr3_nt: TGTGCCAGCAGCTTTGGGACAGGGGGCGTAGATACGCAGTATTTT
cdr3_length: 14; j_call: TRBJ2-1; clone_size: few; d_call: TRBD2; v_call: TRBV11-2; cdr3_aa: CASSSRRLANEQFF; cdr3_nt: TGTGCCAGCAGCTCGAGGCGACTAGCAAATGAGCAGTTCTTC
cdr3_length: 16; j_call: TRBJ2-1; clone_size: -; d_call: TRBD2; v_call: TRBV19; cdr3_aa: CASSQSGRLSYNEQFF; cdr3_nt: TGTGCCAGTAGTCAAAGCGGGAGGCTCTCCTACAATGAGCAGTTCTTC
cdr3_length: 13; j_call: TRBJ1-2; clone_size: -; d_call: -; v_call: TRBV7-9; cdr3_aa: CASSRGSNYGYTF; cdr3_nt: TGTGCCAGCAGCCGGGGTTCTAACTATGGCTACACCTTC
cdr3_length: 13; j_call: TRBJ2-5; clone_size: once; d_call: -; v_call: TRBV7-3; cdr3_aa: CASSSAGKQTQYF; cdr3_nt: TGTGCCAGCAGCTCCGCAGGGAAGCAGACCCAGTACTTC
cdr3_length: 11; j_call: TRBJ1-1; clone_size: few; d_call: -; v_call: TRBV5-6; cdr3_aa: CASSLDSEAFF; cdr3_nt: TGTGCCAGCAGCTTAGACAGTGAAGCTTTCTTT
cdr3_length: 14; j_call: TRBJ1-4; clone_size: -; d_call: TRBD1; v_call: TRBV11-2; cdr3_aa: CASTNRGLGEKLFF; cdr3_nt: TGTGCCAGCACCAACAGGGGGCTTGGGGAAAAACTGTTTTTT
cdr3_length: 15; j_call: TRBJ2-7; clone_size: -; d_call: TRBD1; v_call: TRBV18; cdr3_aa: CASSPPGTVGYEQYF; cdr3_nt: TGTGCCAGCTCACCACCCGGGACAGTGGGCTACGAGCAGTACTTC
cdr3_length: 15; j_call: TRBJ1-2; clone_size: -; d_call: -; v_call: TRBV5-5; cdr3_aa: CASSLQGGGAYGYTF; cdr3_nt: TGTGCCAGCAGCTTGCAGGGAGGAGGGGCATATGGCTACACCTTC
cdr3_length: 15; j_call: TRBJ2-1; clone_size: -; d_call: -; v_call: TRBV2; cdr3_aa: CASSPEAGNYNEQFF; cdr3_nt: TGTGCCAGCAGTCCCGAGGCAGGGAACTACAATGAGCAGTTCTTC
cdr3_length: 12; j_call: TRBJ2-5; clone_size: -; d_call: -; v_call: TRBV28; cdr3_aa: CASTSPRGTQYF; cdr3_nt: TGTGCCAGCACCTCACCCAGGGGGACCCAGTACTTC
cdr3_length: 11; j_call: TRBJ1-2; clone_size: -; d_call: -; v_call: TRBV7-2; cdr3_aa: CASSAGAGYTF; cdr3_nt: TGTGCCAGCAGCGCGGGGGCGGGCTACACCTTC
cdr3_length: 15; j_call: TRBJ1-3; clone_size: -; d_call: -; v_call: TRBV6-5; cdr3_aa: CASSYQTGSGNTIYF; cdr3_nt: TGTGCCAGCAGTTACCAAACAGGGTCTGGAAACACCATATATTTT
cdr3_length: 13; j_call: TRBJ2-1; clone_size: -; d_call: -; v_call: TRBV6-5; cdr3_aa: CASSYSVYNEQFF; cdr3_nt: TGTGCCAGCAGTTACTCCGTCTACAATGAGCAGTTCTTC
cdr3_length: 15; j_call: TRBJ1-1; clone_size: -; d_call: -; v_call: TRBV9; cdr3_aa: CASSALPGVNTEAFF; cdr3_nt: TGTGCCAGCAGCGCCCTTCCAGGGGTGAACACTGAAGCTTTCTTT
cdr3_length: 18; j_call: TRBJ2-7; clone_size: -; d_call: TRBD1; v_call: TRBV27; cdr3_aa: CASSLTDPGTGLGYEQYF; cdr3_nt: TGTGCCAGCAGTTTAACCGACCCCGGGACAGGGCTAGGCTACGAGCAGTACTTC
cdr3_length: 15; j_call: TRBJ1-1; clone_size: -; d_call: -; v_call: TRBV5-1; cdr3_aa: CASSPVNLGVTEAFF; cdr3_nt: TGCGCCAGCAGTCCCGTCAACCTGGGAGTCACTGAAGCTTTCTTT
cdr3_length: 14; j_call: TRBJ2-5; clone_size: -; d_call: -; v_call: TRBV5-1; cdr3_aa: CASSFVGGKETQYF; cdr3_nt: TGCGCCAGCAGCTTTGTCGGGGGAAAAGAGACCCAGTACTTC
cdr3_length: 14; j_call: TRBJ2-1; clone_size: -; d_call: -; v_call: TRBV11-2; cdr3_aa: CASSLNAGRGEQFF; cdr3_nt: TGTGCCAGCAGCTTAAACGCGGGGCGGGGTGAGCAGTTCTTC
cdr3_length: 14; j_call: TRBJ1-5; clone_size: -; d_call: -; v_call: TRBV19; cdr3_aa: CASSIEASPGPQHF; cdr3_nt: TGTGCCAGTAGTATAGAAGCATCACCGGGGCCCCAGCATTTT
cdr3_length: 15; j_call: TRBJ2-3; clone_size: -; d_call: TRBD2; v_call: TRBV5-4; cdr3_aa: CATPPTGGSTDTQYF; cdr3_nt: TGTGCCACCCCTCCCACGGGAGGGAGCACAGATACGCAGTATTTT
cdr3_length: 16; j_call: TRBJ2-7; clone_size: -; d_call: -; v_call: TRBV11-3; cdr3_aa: CASSLSRGLYSYEQYF; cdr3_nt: TGTGCCAGCAGCTTAAGCAGGGGACTATACTCCTACGAGCAGTACTTC
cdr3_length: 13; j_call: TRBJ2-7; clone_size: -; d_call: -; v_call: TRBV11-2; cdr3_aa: CASSPGSLYEQYF; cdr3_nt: TGTGCCAGCAGCCCGGGGTCCCTTTACGAGCAGTACTTC
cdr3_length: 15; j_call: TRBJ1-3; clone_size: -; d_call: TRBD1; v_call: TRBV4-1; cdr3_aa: CASSQGQGAGNTIYF; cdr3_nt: TGCGCCAGCAGCCAAGGACAGGGAGCCGGAAACACCATATATTTT
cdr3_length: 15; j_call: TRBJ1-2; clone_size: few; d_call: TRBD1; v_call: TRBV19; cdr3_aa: CASSANRGPVDGYTF; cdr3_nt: TGTGCCAGTAGCGCAAACAGGGGGCCAGTCGATGGCTACACCTTC
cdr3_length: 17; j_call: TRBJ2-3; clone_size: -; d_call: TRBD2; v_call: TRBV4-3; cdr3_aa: CASSQDSASGGTDTQYF; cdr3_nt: TGCGCCAGCAGCCAAGATTCGGCTAGCGGGGGCACAGATACGCAGTATTTT
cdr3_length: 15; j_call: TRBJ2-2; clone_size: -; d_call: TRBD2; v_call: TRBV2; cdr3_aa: CASRPFSGRTGELFF; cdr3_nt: TGTGCCAGCAGGCCTTTTAGCGGGAGGACCGGGGAGCTGTTTTTT
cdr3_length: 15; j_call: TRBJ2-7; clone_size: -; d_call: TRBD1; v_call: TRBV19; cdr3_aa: CASSQRDRGSYEQYF; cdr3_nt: TGTGCCAGTAGCCAACGGGACAGGGGATCCTACGAGCAGTACTTC
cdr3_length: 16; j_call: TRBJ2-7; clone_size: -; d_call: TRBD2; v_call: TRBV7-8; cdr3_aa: CASSSRGSGRIHEQYF; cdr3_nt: TGTGCCAGCAGCTCCCGCGGGAGCGGGAGAATCCACGAGCAGTACTTC
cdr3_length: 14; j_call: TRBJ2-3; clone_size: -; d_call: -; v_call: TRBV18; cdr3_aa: CASSMESSTDTQYF; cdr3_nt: TGTGCCAGCTCAATGGAGTCTAGCACAGATACGCAGTATTTT
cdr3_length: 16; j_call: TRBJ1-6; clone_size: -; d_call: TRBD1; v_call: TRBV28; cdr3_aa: CASSLGTGGVGSPLHF; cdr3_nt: TGTGCCAGCAGTTTAGGTACAGGGGGCGTGGGGTCACCCCTCCACTTT
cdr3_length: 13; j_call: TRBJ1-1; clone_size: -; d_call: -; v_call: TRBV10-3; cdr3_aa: CAIRDRTNTEAFF; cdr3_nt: TGTGCCATCAGAGACAGGACGAACACTGAAGCTTTCTTT
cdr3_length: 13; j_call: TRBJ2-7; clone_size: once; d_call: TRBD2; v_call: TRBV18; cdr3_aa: CASSPGGLGEQYF; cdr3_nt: TGTGCCAGCTCACCGGGAGGGTTGGGCGAGCAGTACTTC
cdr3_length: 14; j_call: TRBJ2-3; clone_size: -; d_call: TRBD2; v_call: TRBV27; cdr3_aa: CASSTIAGTDTQYF; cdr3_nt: TGTGCCAGCAGTACAATAGCGGGTACAGATACGCAGTATTTT
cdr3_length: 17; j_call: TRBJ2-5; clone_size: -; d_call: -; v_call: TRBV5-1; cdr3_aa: CASSLVGRGAQGETQYF; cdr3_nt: TGCGCCAGCAGCTTGGTAGGACGGGGTGCTCAAGGGGAGACCCAGTACTTC
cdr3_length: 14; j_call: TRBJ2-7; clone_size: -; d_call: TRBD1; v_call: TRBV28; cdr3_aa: CASSSGQGRYEQYF; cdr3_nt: TGTGCCAGCAGTTCGGGACAGGGTAGGTACGAGCAGTACTTC
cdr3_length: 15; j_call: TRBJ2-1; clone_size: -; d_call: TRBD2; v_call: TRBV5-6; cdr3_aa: CASSFGSGSGNEQFF; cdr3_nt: TGTGCCAGCAGCTTCGGTAGCGGGAGCGGTAATGAGCAGTTCTTC
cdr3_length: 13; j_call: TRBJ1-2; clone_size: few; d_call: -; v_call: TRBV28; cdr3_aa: CASRGGGTYGYTF; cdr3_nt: TGTGCCAGCAGGGGAGGGGGTACCTATGGCTACACCTTC
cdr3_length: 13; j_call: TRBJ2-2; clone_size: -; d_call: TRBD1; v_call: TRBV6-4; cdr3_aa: CASSTGAWGELFF; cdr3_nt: TGTGCCAGCAGTACAGGGGCCTGGGGGGAGCTGTTTTTT
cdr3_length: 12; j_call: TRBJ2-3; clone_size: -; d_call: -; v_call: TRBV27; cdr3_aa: CATFRDPDTQYF; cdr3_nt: TGTGCCACGTTCAGGGATCCAGATACGCAGTATTTT
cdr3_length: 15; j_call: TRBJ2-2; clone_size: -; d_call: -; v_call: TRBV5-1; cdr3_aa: CASSLVTANTGELFF; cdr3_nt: TGCGCCAGCAGCTTGGTAACAGCGAACACCGGGGAGCTGTTTTTT